One sample yielded the 9 T cell receptor beta chains listed below, sequenced in a study of cytomegalovirus exposure and HLA in healthy donors. The PCR used 60 Vbeta and 13 Jbeta primers. Sequenced by immunoSEQ multiplex PCR; TCRdb stores in-frame clones only, minus some. Of 100,000 or so clones listed, more than 70% are singletons. The specimen was PBMCs. The source of these receptors is a man younger than 30 in good health and CMV-seronegative.

The chain couples TRBV18 to TRBJ2-3; D not certain. Germline V gene sequence: CDR1 KGHSH, CDR2 LQKENI. CDR3 length equals 12 residues. The germline V and J ends were trimmed by 5 bases and 2 bases, with 5 bases remaining between them. CDR3 sequence (DNA): TGTGCCAGCTCAATCTACACAGATACGCAGTATTTT. This translates into CASSIYTDTQYF.

The rearrangement uses TRBV5-4 and TRBJ2-5; TRBD2 aligns across 12 bases. CDR1 is SGHNT and CDR2 is YYREEE in the germline V gene (reference sequence). The V segment lost 0 bases and the J segment 5 bases; nucleotides outside the gene matches: 11. There are 18 residues in the CDR3. The DNA for the CDR3 is TGTGCCAGCAGCTTGGCTTCTCTAGCGGGGGGGTCCAGGGAGACCCAGTACTTC. Translating it yields CASSLASLAGGSRETQYF.

This sequence joins TRBV19 and TRBJ1-5; the D gene is possibly TRBD1 (6 bases). This CDR3 is built from 16 residues. Looked up from germline, CDR1 is LNHDA and CDR2 is SQIVND (reference sequence). Trimming removed 2 bases at V and 0 bases at J, with 11 bases between. Written as DNA, the CDR3 is TGTGCCAGTAGTATATTACAGGGAGATAGCAATCAGCCCCAGCATTTT. Its protein product is CASSILQGDSNQPQHF.

V gene TRBV7-2 combines with J gene TRBJ1-5; unclear D gene. The CDR3 spans 13 residues. The V and J ends lost 3 bases and 3 bases respectively, with 6 bases between them. The germline V gene has CDR1 SGHTA and CDR2 FQGNSA. In nucleotides, the CDR3 is TGTGCCAGCAGCTTGTCCTTCAATCAGCCCCAGCATTTT. Translating gives CASSLSFNQPQHF.

This clone was recorded only once. The chain recombines TRBV19 with TRBJ2-1, with 9 bases matching TRBD1. Trimming cost V 7 bases and J 7 bases; bases outside gene matches: 8. Germline-derived CDR1 and CDR2 are LNHDA and SQIVND (reference sequence). The length of the CDR3 is 14 residues. CDR3 sequence reads: CASNSGTGRNEQFF. The CDR3 coding sequence is TGTGCCAGTAACTCCGGGACAGGGCGAAATGAGCAGTTCTTC.

V usage is TRBV30 and J usage is TRBJ1-2; D unresolved. This CDR3 contains 11 residues. Trimming cost V 4 bases and J 8 bases, with 11 bases left between them. Germline V gives CDR1 GTSNPN, CDR2 SVGIG (reference sequence). CDR3 coding DNA: TGTGCCTGGACGGCCAGCGGAGGCTACACCTTC. It yields the protein CAWTASGGYTF. The full variable domain, with the rest looked up from reference TRBV30 and TRBJ1-2, is SQTIHQWPATLVQPVGSPLSLECTVEGTSNPNLYWYRQAAGRGLQLLFYSVGIGQISSEVPQNLSASRPQDRQFILSSKKLLLSDSGFYLCAWTASGGYTFGSGTRLTVV.

The genes are TRBV6-6 and TRBJ2-7; D is unresolved. The V gene's germline CDR1 is MNHNY and CDR2 SVGAGI (reference sequence). V was shortened by 2 bases and J by 0 bases, with 8 bases between the two germline ends. This CDR3 comprises 14 residues. CDR3: CASSYAESSYEQYF. Written as DNA, the CDR3 is TGTGCCAGCAGTTACGCGGAGTCCTCCTACGAGCAGTACTTC.

The rearrangement links TRBV5-8 to TRBJ1-6; TRBD1 is a possible D gene (6 bases). CDR1 and CDR2 (germline): SGHTS, YDEGEE. Trimming took 3 bases from V and 8 from J, leaving 15 bases between them. CDR3 length equals 15 residues. The CDR3 loop is CASSSGGGFDSPLHF. In DNA, the CDR3 is TGTGCCAGCAGCTCGGGTGGGGGCTTTGATTCACCCCTCCACTTT.

The V and J genes are TRBV5-5 and TRBJ2-2, with D possibly matching TRBD1 (5 bases). Per germline, CDR1 SGHKS and CDR2 YYEKEE (reference sequence). The CDR3 covers 16 residues. V was clipped by 0 bases and J by 4 bases, with 13 bases between them. The CDR3 here is CASSLVAGSSTGELFF. DNA for the CDR3: TGTGCCAGCAGCTTGGTTGCAGGGTCGAGCACCGGGGAGCTGTTTTTT. Full variable domain (outside the CDR3, taken from reference TRBV5-5 and TRBJ2-2): DAGVTQSPTHLIKTRGQQVTLRCSPISGHKSVSWYQQVLGQGPQFIFQYYEKEERGRGNFPDRFSARQFPNYSSELNVNALLLGDSALYLCASSLVAGSSTGELFFGEGSRLTVL.